This paragraph covers one T cell receptor (beta chain) sequence. Its antigen remains unidentified. The data stem from a study of shared clonotypes between healthy human individuals. Study-wide results and limits: Naive subsets generally exceeded memory subsets in estimated richness. Among donors, the sharing of clonotypes was expected to be influenced by sequencing depth.

All participating donors were Caucasian adults from Nashville, Tennessee. Each sorted subset replicate got 200 ng genomic DNA, 25,000 to 35,000 genomes. The method was immunoSEQ multiplex PCR; TCRdb's version includes in-frame clones alone and lacks a portion of them. This table holds a few million clones, 85% to 95% found once. Sequencing was carried out using naive CD4+ T cells from PBMCs. Noted subset: CD45RA+ positively selected. The TCR comes from a man between 18 and 29 years old in good health. Some clones in this sample may be carry-over from other donors' samples.

The CDR3 region has the DNA TGCAGCGTATCGACAGGGGGCTTTGAGCAGTACTTC. Protein product: CSVSTGGFEQYF. The rearrangement uses TRBV29-1 and TRBJ2-7, with 10 bases lining up with TRBD1. The CDR3 is 12 residues long. Germline CDR1 is SQVTM and CDR2 is ANQGSEA. Losses at the gene ends were 6 bases for V and 7 bases for J; bases not matched to a gene: 6.